A single sample gave rise to the 32 T cell receptor beta chains below, sequenced in a study of molecular identifiers for immune sequencing clone quantification. One entry per CDR3 protein results from TCRdb running MiXCR on the PCR reads. The sample lists about 640,000 distinct CDR3 sequences; 20% were seen once. The sample consisted of naive CD8+ T cells from blood, with Jurkat cell RNA spiked in. The subset here: FACS-sorted CD8+CD4-CCR7+CD45RA+ naive T cells. These receptors came from a human donor in good health. Some libraries in this study had Jurkat cell RNA spiked in.

About this clonotype itself: A much larger clone differs by one base, so this may be a read error. V gene TRBV4-3 combines with J gene TRBJ1-1; D is uncertain. This CDR3 is built from 16 residues. Between the trimmed V and J ends, which lost 0 bases and 4 bases, there was a span of 15 bases. Germline CDR1 and CDR2: LGHNA and YSLEER. The chain's CDR3 is CASSQDRLDRSTEAFF. The CDR3 nucleotides read TGCGCCAGCAGCCAAGATCGGTTGGATAGGAGCACTGAAGCTTTCTTT.

In this sample, this clonotype turned up many times. This chain links TRBV29-1 with TRBJ2-3; D ambiguous. There are 11 residues in the CDR3. V was pared by 4 bases and J by 2 bases, with 4 bases between. Per germline, CDR1 SQVTM and CDR2 ANQGSEA. The CDR3 sequence: CSVVFTDTQYF. The CDR3 DNA follows: TGCAGCGTTGTATTCACAGATACGCAGTATTTT.

In regard to this clonotype: A read error may be the cause here, since a much bigger clone is one base away. The chain has TRBV6-5 and TRBJ1-3; 8 bases are a match to TRBD1. Germline loops: CDR1 MNHEY, CDR2 SVGAGI. The CDR3 has 16 residues. The chain's CDR3 is CAGSQTQGVAGNTIYF. The CDR3 DNA reads as TGTGCCGGCAGCCAGACACAGGGGGTAGCTGGAAACACCATATATTTT.

This clonotype was observed at least ten times. The chain couples TRBV20-1 to TRBJ1-3; D is ambiguous. Germline CDR1 DFQATT, CDR2 SNEGSKA (reference sequence). The CDR3 is made up of 13 amino acids. The V end lost 1 base, the J end lost 3 bases, and 7 bases lay between the germline ends. The CDR3 is CSARAEGGNTIYF. The CDR3 DNA sequence: TGCAGTGCTAGAGCAGAGGGTGGAAACACCATATATTTT.

This clonotype has a handful of counts. V gene TRBV28 combines with J gene TRBJ2-1; perhaps D is TRBD1 or TRBD2 (6 bases each). The V gene's germline CDR1 is MDHEN and CDR2 SYDVKM. V was shortened by 3 bases and J by 6 bases, with 12 bases between the two germline ends. The CDR3 runs 14 residues. As DNA, the CDR3 is TGTGCCAGCAGTTTCACGGGGGCGCTCAATGAGCAGTTCTTC. It specifies CASSFTGALNEQFF.

Worth noting for this clonotype: A single base separates this from a much larger clone, so it may be a read error. The chain carries TRBV12-3 or TRBV12-4 and TRBJ2-3; D perhaps matches TRBD1 (6 bases). Trimming shortened V by 6 bases and J by 2 bases, and 15 bases separated the two germline ends. This CDR3 has 15 amino acids. The CDR3 region is CASSLGQPDTDTQYF. CDR3 DNA sequence: TGTGCCAGCAGCCTCGGACAGCCGGACACAGATACGCAGTATTTT.

This clonotype showed up many times. The chain couples TRBV4-3 to TRBJ1-1; D is uncertain. Trimming stripped 0 bases from V and 6 bases from J, with 14 bases between. The CDR3 contains 15 residues. The germline V gene has CDR1 LGHNA and CDR2 YSLEER. CDR3 protein: CASSQERIGSAEAFF. CDR3 bases: TGCGCCAGCAGCCAAGAAAGGATAGGGAGCGCTGAAGCTTTCTTT.

The table lists this clonotype with many counts. This chain uses TRBV12-3 or TRBV12-4 with TRBJ2-2; perhaps TRBD2 as D (5 bases). Trimming took 1 base from V and 1 from J, leaving 10 bases between them. This CDR3 has 16 residues. The CDR3 loop is CASSLDVGMNTGELFF. The CDR3 nucleotides read TGTGCCAGCAGTTTAGATGTCGGGATGAACACCGGGGAGCTGTTTTTT.

This clonotype was observed many times. The chain carries TRBV24-1 and TRBJ2-2, with TRBD1 matching 8 bases. With V trimmed by 7 bases and J by 5 bases, 2 bases remained unmatched. There are 13 residues in the CDR3. Germline V lookup: CDR1 KGHDR, CDR2 SFDVKD. The CDR3 protein is CATRTGETGELFF. The CDR3 nucleotides read TGTGCCACCAGGACAGGGGAGACCGGGGAGCTGTTTTTT.

In its sample, this clonotype was seen many times. The V gene is TRBV6-5, the J gene TRBJ1-4; D is unclear. V was clipped by 0 bases and J by 8 bases, with 10 bases between them. CDR1 and CDR2 (germline): MNHEY, SVGAGI. The CDR3 extends over 14 amino acids. The CDR3 sequence: CASSYSVGVEKLFF. Here the CDR3 DNA reads TGTGCCAGCAGTTACTCGGTCGGGGTGGAAAAACTGTTTTTT.

This clonotype was detected many times. The chain couples TRBV11-2 to TRBJ2-1, with D perhaps matching TRBD2 (6 bases). The CDR3 is made up of 15 amino acids. The V and J ends lost 1 base and 4 bases respectively, with 11 bases between them. Germline V gene sequence: CDR1 SGHAT, CDR2 FQNNGV. The CDR3 here is CASSLVGTVYNEQFF. Here the CDR3 DNA reads TGTGCCAGCAGCTTAGTAGGGACTGTGTACAATGAGCAGTTCTTC.

This clonotype was counted many times. At one boundary the junction diverges from the germline segment, which might be a read error. This rearrangement joins TRBV29-1 to TRBJ2-1, with D tentatively TRBD2 (6 bases). Germline CDR1 reads SQVTM; CDR2 reads ANQGSEA. The CDR3 totals 11 residues. In DNA, the CDR3 is TGCAGCGTTGAAGTGTCCGGGGGAAGAATCTTC. It codes for CSVEVSGGRIF.

This clonotype was seen a handful of times. This chain connects TRBV6-2 or TRBV6-3 to TRBJ2-2; 9 bases map to TRBD1. The CDR3 extends over 17 amino acids. V lost 5 bases, J lost 6 bases, and 13 bases stayed unmatched. Germline-derived CDR1 and CDR2 are MNHEY and SVGEGT. The DNA of the CDR3 is TGTGCCAGCAGTGGACTACGGGACAGGGTCGGCGCCGGGGAGCTGTTTTTT. Residues: CASSGLRDRVGAGELFF.

This clonotype was observed many times. The chain is built from TRBV7-9 and TRBJ2-3; a weak D match, TRBD1 (6 bases). Germline assignment: CDR1 SEHNR and CDR2 FQNEAQ (reference sequence). The CDR3 sequence is 14 residues long. Trimming left V 5 bases short and J 1 base short, with 10 bases between. The CDR3 DNA reads as TGTGCCAGCAGCGGGGGCGTGCGCACAGATACGCAGTATTTT. Protein product: CASSGGVRTDTQYF. Complete variable domain (other parts from reference TRBV7-9 and TRBJ2-3): DTGVSQNPRHKITKRGQNVTFRCDPISEHNRLYWYRQTLGQGPEFLTYFQNEAQLEKSRLLSDRFSAERPKGSFSTLEIQRTEQGDSAMYLCASSGGVRTDTQYFGPGTRLTVL.

On this clonotype: A much more abundant neighbour one base away suggests this may be a read error. The chain has TRBV14 and TRBJ2-5; D remains unclear. CDR1 is SGHDN and CDR2 is FVKESK in the germline V gene. This CDR3 spans 12 amino acids. Between the trimmed V and J ends, which lost 7 bases and 4 bases, there was a span of 10 bases. The CDR3 loop is CASNRYRETQYF. The CDR3 bases are TGTGCCAGCAACCGGTACCGAGAGACCCAGTACTTC.

This chain uses TRBV20-1 with TRBJ2-5, with D possibly TRBD1 on 6 matching bases. The length of the CDR3 is 14 residues. From germline, CDR1 is DFQATT and CDR2 SNEGSKA (reference sequence). V lost 5 bases to trimming and J lost 1 base, with 14 bases between them. CDR3 amino acids: CSAEKQDSQETQYF. As DNA, the CDR3 is TGCAGTGCTGAAAAACAGGACAGCCAAGAGACCCAGTACTTC.

The chain employs TRBV7-2 and TRBJ1-2, with D tentatively TRBD1 (5 bases). The germline V gene encodes CDR1 SGHTA and CDR2 FQGNSA. Trimming took 0 bases from V and 5 from J, leaving 19 bases between them. CDR3 length equals 17 residues. CDR3 nucleotide sequence: TGTGCCAGCAGCTTAGCGTTTTTCCAGGGAGAGGGTTATGGCTACACCTTC. This gives the protein CASSLAFFQGEGYGYTF.

A word on this clonotype: No conserved phenylalanine or tryptophan is present at the end of the CDR3, so a read error is the likely explanation. Here the CDR3 DNA reads TGTGCCAGCCGGGGGGCTCACTATGGCTACACCTCC. It translates to CASRGAHYGYTS. This chain joins TRBV27 and TRBJ1-2; D perhaps matches TRBD1 (6 bases). The CDR3 covers 12 residues. Between the trimmed V and J ends, which lost 8 bases and 3 bases, there was a span of 10 bases. Germline loops: CDR1 MNHEY, CDR2 SMNVEV (reference sequence).

This clonotype was picked up many times. The rearrangement joins TRBV28 to TRBJ2-7; 12 bases line up with TRBD2. Germline assignment: CDR1 MDHEN and CDR2 SYDVKM. The CDR3 contains 19 residues. The trim removed 5 bases at V and 0 bases at J, leaving 14 bases unmatched. The chain's CDR3 is CASSLPRLAGAMSSYEQYF. CDR3 sequence (DNA): TGTGCCAGCAGTCTACCCCGACTAGCGGGAGCCATGAGCTCCTACGAGCAGTACTTC.

This clonotype was recorded a few times. The rearrangement links TRBV7-3 to TRBJ2-7; 7 positions match TRBD1. This CDR3 is built from 18 residues. The J segment lost 2 bases and the V segment lost 5 bases, leaving 18 bases of the junction unmatched. The V gene's germline CDR1 is SGHTA and CDR2 FQGTGA. CDR3 protein: CASSPDGSLGGLAYEQYF. The CDR3 DNA reads TGTGCCAGCAGCCCTGACGGATCTTTAGGGGGCTTAGCCTACGAGCAGTACTTC.

Only a few counts were recorded for this clonotype. V usage is TRBV7-9 and J usage is TRBJ1-2; a weak D match, TRBD1 (5 bases). This CDR3 comprises 14 residues. Per the germline V gene, CDR1 is SEHNR and CDR2 is FQNEAQ (reference sequence). Trimming removed 5 bases at V and 4 bases at J, with 14 bases between. Here the CDR3 reads CASSQDDSVYGYTF. DNA for the CDR3: TGTGCCAGCAGCCAAGATGACAGCGTCTATGGCTACACCTTC.

The chain links TRBV11-2 to TRBJ2-1; D remains ambiguous. Germline V gives CDR1 SGHAT, CDR2 FQNNGV. The V end was cut by 3 bases, the J end by 4 bases, with 10 bases between. The CDR3 totals 14 residues. CDR3 residues: CASSLLQVYNEQFF. The CDR3 DNA is TGTGCCAGCAGCTTGCTCCAGGTATACAATGAGCAGTTCTTC.

V is TRBV4-3 and J is TRBJ1-2; possible D gene TRBD1, 5 bases. Trimming cost V 0 bases and J 5 bases, with 19 bases left between them. The CDR3 runs 17 residues. The germline gives CDR1 LGHNA, CDR2 YSLEER. CDR3 DNA: TGCGCCAGCAGCCAAGAGGGTCGGGGGGAGAAGGCTTATGGCTACACCTTC. Its protein is CASSQEGRGEKAYGYTF.

This clonotype was seen more than once but under ten times. The gene calls are TRBV6-5 and TRBJ1-1; 8 nucleotides match TRBD1. The CDR3 consists of 17 residues. V dropped 8 bases and J dropped 1; count of bases not matched to a gene: 15. The germline CDR1 and CDR2 sequences are MNHEY and SVGAGI. CDR3 in DNA: TGTGCCAGCTTTTCCTCCCCAGGGGGCGCCTGGAACACTGAAGCTTTCTTT. Protein sequence: CASFSSPGGAWNTEAFF.

As regards this clonotype: This sequence may be a read error, since a much larger clone differs from it by one base. The V call is TRBV7-2, the J call TRBJ1-6; TRBD1 is a possible D gene (5 bases). Germline V CDR1 and CDR2: SGHTA, FQGNSA. This CDR3 has 17 residues. The CDR3, as DNA: TGTGCCGGCAGCTTAGTAGGCGGACAAGTACTTAATTCACCCCTCCACTTT. Amino acids: CAGSLVGGQVLNSPLHF.

This clonotype was found many times. The rearrangement joins TRBV7-6 to TRBJ2-3, with D tentatively TRBD1 or TRBD2 (5 bases each). The CDR3 contains 15 residues. The germline V and J ends were trimmed by 0 bases and 5 bases, with 12 bases remaining between them. Germline CDR1 reads SGHVS; CDR2 reads FNYEAQ. DNA for the CDR3: TGTGCCAGCAGCTTAGCATACGGGGCGGTAGATACGCAGTATTTT. It codes for CASSLAYGAVDTQYF.

In this sample, this clonotype turned up many times. J is TRBJ2-3 and V is TRBV10-3; D is undetermined. Germline V gene lookup returns CDR1 ENHRY and CDR2 SYGVKD. CDR3 length: 9 residues. V was trimmed by 10 bases and J by 11 bases, leaving 10 bases between them. The CDR3: CATVGRQYF. The CDR3 nucleotides are TGTGCCACCGTTGGTCGGCAGTATTTT.

There are many counts of this clonotype. V is TRBV12-5 and J is TRBJ1-3; D gene uncertain. Germline lookup yields CDR1 LGHNT and CDR2 FRNRAP. V was trimmed by 1 base and J by 0 bases, leaving 7 bases between them. The CDR3 is 15 residues long. The DNA for the CDR3 is TGTGCTAGTGGTTTGGAGTGGGGCTCTGGAAACACCATATATTTT. Translating gives CASGLEWGSGNTIYF.

This clonotype was seen repeatedly, ten times or more. CDR3 amino acids: CASSFGQGLREQYF. DNA for the CDR3: TGTGCCAGCAGTTTCGGACAGGGGTTGAGGGAGCAGTACTTC. This chain uses TRBV28 with TRBJ2-7, with TRBD1 matching 9 bases. The CDR3 contains 14 residues. Per the germline V gene, CDR1 is MDHEN and CDR2 is SYDVKM. After removal of 3 bases from V and 7 bases from J, the junction contained 7 bases not matched to a gene.

This clonotype was found a few times. This could be a read error, since a much larger clone is one nucleotide away. The rearrangement links TRBV14 to TRBJ2-5, with D unclear. Looked up from germline, CDR1 is SGHDN and CDR2 is FVKESK. This CDR3 is 14 amino acids long. DNA of the CDR3: TGTGCCAGCAGCGCCACCGGGTTCCAAGAGACCCAGTGCTTC. Translated: CASSATGFQETQCF.

This clonotype has more than one count but fewer than ten. Compared with germline, one end of the junction differs, possibly owing to a read error. V usage is TRBV7-9 and J usage is TRBJ1-2; tentatively, D is TRBD1 (5 bases). CDR3 size: 15 residues. CDR1 SEHNR and CDR2 FQNEAQ come from the germline V gene (reference sequence). The CDR3 DNA reads TGTGCCAGCAGCCTAGCAGGGAGTACCTTCTTTGGCTACACCTTC. The encoded protein is CASSLAGSTFFGYTF.

Comments on this clonotype: A read error may explain this, as a much larger clone is one base away. V and J are TRBV24-1 and TRBJ2-1; D is possibly TRBD1 (5 bases). Germline-derived CDR1 and CDR2 are KGHDR and SFDVKD. The CDR3 has 14 amino acids. CDR3 region: CAASDSGRVNEQFF. The CDR3 DNA is TGTGCCGCCAGTGATTCTGGCAGGGTCAATGAGCAGTTCTTC.